Described below is a single T cell receptor (beta chain) sequence and its context. Antigen specificity is unknown. This sample was included in a study of Ad26.COV2.S vaccination and SARS-CoV-2 variants. Study-level information: Enrollment placed the donor in the COV1001 Ad26.COV2.S trial arm. Ad26.COV2.S given intramuscularly, once or twice 56 days apart. Points from the study as a whole: While placebo recipients had lower spike-specific TCR breadth, vaccine recipients had more.

This table comes from immunoSEQ multiplex PCR, and its TCRdb copy is limited to in-frame clones, with some not included. There are 440,000 or so clones in the sample; around 90% occur only once, and less than 4.5% lies in the top ten. Deletions cut 4 bases from V and 4 bases from J, with 13 bases between. This CDR3 is built from 14 residues. Per germline, CDR1 MNHEY and CDR2 SMNVEV (reference sequence). Stated treatment: some 20 received Ad26.COV2.S at low or high dose, single or two shots; 5 received placebo; per-sample allocation not given. Day 63 following the first vaccine or placebo injection was when the samples were taken.

The rearrangement uses TRBV27 and TRBJ2-5; tentative D call: TRBD2 (5 bases). Here the sequenced sample was peripheral blood, taken in a trial of Ad26.COV2.S vaccine versus placebo. The sequence was collected from a person between 18 and 65 years old who received the Ad26.COV2.S COVID-19 vaccine or a placebo. CDR3 DNA sequence: TGTGCCAGCAGTTATGCTAGAGGGCGAGAGACCCAGTACTTC. Protein product: CASSYARGRETQYF.